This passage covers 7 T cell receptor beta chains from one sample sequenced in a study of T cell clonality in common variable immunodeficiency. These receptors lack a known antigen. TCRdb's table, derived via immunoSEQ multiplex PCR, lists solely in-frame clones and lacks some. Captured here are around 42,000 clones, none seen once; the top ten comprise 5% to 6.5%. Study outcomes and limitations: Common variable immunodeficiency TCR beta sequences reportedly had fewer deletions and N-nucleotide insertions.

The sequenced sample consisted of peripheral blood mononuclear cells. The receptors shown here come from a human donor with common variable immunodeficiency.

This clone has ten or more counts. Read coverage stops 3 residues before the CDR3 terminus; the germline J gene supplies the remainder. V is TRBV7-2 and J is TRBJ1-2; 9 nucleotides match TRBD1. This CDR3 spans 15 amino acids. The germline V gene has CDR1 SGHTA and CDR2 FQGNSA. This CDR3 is CASSRRDRAGGGYTF. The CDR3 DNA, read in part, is TGTGCCAGCAGCCGACGGGACAGGGCAGGAGGAGGC.

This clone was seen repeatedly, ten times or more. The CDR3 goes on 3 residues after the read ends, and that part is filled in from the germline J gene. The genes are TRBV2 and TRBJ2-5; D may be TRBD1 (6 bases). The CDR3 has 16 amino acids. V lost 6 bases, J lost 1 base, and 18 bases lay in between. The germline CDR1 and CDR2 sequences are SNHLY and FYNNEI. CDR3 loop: CASSAPPTGLQETQYF. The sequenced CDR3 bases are TGTGCCAGCAGCGCCCCTCCGACAGGCCTCCAAGAGACC.

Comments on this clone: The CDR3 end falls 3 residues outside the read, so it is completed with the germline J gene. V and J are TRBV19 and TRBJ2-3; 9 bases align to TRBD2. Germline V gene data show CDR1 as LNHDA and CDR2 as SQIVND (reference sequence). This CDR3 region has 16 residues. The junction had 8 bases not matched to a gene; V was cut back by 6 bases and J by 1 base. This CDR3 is CASSGRWTSGTDTQYF. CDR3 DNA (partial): TGTGCCAGTAGCGGCCGGTGGACTAGCGGCACAGATACG.

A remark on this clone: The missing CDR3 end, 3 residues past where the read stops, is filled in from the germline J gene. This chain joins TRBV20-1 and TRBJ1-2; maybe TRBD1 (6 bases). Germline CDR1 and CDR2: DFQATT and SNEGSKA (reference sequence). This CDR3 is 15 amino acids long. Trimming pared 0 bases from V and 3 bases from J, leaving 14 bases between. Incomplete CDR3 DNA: TGCAGTGCTAGAGATCGGAAGGGGGTGGACTATGGC. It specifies CSARDRKGVDYG. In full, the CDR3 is CSARDRKGVDYGYTF.

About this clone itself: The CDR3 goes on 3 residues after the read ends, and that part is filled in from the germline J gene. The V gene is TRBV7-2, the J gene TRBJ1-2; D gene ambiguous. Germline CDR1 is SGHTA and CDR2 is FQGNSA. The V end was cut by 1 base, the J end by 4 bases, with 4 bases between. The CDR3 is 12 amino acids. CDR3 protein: CASSLVSYGYTF. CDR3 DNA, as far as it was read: TGTGCCAGCAGCTTAGTCAGCTATGGC. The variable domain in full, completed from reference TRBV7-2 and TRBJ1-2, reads GAGVSQSPSNKVTEKGKDVELRCDPISGHTALYWYRQSLGQGLEFLIYFQGNSAPDKSGLPSDRFSAERTGGSVSTLTIQRTQQEDSAVYLCASSLVSYGYTFGSGTRLTVV.

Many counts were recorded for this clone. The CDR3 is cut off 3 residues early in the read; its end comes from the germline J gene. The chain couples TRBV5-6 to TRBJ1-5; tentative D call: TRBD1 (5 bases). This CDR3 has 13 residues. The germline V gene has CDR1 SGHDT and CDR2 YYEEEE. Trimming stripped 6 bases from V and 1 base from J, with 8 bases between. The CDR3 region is CASKGQSNQPQHF. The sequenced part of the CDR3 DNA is TGTGCCAGCAAGGGGCAGAGCAATCAGCCC.

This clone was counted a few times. CDR3 amino acids: CASSLETAGVKYEQYF. CDR3 bases read: TGTGCCAGCAGCTTAGAAACGGCGGGAGTAAAGTACGAG. The chain carries TRBV7-8 and TRBJ2-7; 7 bases agree with TRBD2. The observed sequence ends 3 residues before the CDR3 terminus, with the missing tail filled in from the germline J gene. The CDR3 totals 16 residues. The germline V gene has CDR1 SGHVS and CDR2 FQNEAQ. Losses at the gene ends were 1 base for V and 4 bases for J; bases not matched to a gene: 10.